The text below deals with one T cell receptor beta chain. Antigen unknown. It was with unique molecular identifiers that the TCRbeta library was prepared. One entry per CDR3 protein, called by TCRdb with MiXCR from the PCR reads. This table holds approximately 230,000 distinct CDR3 sequences, roughly 24% found once. CDR1 is MRHNA and CDR2 is SNTAGT in the germline V gene. Germline trimming cut 5 bases from V and 7 bases from J; bases unmatched to any gene: 4. The CDR3 runs 14 residues. This entry comes from a study of T-cell reconstitution after alpha-beta-depleted transplantation in children. General study results and limits: Diversity of TCRbeta at day 60 was high in some patients, arising from surviving recipient T cells and thymic progenitors. The authors attributed T-cell counts and diversity one year after transplant mostly to newly produced T cells.

The starting material was PBMCs, obtained before TCRalphabeta/CD19-depleted stem cell transplant. The V call is TRBV6-4, the J call TRBJ2-1; TRBD2 matches at 11 bases. The clonotype comes from a girl aged 2 to 9 with Fanconi anemia, due to receive a stem cell transplant. CDR3 protein: CASSPGLAANEQFF. The CDR3 coding sequence is TGTGCCAGCAGTCCGGGACTAGCGGCTAATGAGCAGTTCTTC.